This T cell receptor (beta chain) was profiled in a study of cytomegalovirus exposure and HLA in healthy donors. Study overall: Around 80 million unique TCRs from HLA-typed donors were held in an early data release.

For this clone: Its antigen is currently unknown.

The CDR3 is made up of 14 amino acids. V lost 4 bases and J 10 bases, leaving 19 bases between the germline ends. Per the germline V gene, CDR1 is SGHDN and CDR2 is FVKESK. PCR involved 60 Vbeta and 13 Jbeta primers. Clones were read by immunoSEQ multiplex PCR, and TCRdb kept only the in-frame ones, dropping some. The top ten hold 32% of the sample, which has approximately 85,000 clones, 75% to 85% seen once. Study conclusions and caveats: What was likely a sequencing artifact was a cluster of highly shared sequence variants. What a later analysis showed was that several of the most significant clusters appeared linked to common viral pathogens. Reportedly, fewer N-insertions than the approximately 650-donor mean appeared in an Asian-associated ancestry cluster in a later analysis.

The sequence was collected from a man aged 50 to 59 in good health and CMV-seropositive. What was sequenced was PBMCs. The chain combines TRBV14 with TRBJ1-1, with a weak D call TRBD1 (6 bases). The CDR3 reads CASSREIGRGGAFF. CDR3 coding DNA: TGTGCCAGCAGCCGAGAGATAGGCCGAGGGGGAGCTTTCTTT.